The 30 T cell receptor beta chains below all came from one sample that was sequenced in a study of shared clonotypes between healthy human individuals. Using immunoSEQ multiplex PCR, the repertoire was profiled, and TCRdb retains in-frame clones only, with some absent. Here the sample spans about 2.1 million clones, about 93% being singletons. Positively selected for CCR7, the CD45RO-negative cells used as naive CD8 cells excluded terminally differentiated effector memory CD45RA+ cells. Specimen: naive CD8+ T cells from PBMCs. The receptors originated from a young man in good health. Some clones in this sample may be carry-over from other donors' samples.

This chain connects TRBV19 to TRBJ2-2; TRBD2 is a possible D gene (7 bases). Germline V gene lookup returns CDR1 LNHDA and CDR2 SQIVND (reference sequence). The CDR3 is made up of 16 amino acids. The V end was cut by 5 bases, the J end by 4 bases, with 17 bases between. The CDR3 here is CASSPGGLAVTGELFF. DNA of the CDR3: TGTGCCAGTAGTCCCGGGGGGCTAGCGGTCACCGGGGAGCTGTTTTTT.

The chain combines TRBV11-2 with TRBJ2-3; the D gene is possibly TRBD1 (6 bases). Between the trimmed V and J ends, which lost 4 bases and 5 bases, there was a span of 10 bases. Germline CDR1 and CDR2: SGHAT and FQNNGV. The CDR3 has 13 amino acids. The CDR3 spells CASSSDSLDTQYF. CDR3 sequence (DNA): TGTGCCAGCAGCTCGGACAGCTTAGATACGCAGTATTTT.

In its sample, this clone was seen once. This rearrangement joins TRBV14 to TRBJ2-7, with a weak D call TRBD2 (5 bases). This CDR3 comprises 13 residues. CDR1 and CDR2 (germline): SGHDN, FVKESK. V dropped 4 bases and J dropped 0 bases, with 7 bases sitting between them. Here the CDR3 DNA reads TGTGCCAGCAGCCCGCGGGCCTCCTACGAGCAGTACTTC. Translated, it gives CASSPRASYEQYF.

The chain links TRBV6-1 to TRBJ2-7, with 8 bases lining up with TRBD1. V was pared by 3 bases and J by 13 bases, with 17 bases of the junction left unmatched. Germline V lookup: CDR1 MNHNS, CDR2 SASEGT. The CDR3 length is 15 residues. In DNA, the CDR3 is TGTGCCAGCAGTGACCGGACAGGGTTCCTTTTGTTTGGCTACTTC. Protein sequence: CASSDRTGFLLFGYF.

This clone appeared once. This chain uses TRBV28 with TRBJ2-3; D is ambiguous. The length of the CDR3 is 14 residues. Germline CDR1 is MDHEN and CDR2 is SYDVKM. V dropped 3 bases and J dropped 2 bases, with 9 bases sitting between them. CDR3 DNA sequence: TGTGCCAGCAGTTTCTCACAAATCACAGATACGCAGTATTTT. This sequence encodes CASSFSQITDTQYF.

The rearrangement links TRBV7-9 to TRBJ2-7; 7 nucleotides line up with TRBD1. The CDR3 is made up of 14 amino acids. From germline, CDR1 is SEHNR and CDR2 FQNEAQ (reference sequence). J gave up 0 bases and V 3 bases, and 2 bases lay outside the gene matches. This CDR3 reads CASSFRDSSYEQYF. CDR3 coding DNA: TGTGCCAGCAGCTTCCGGGACAGCTCCTACGAGCAGTACTTC.

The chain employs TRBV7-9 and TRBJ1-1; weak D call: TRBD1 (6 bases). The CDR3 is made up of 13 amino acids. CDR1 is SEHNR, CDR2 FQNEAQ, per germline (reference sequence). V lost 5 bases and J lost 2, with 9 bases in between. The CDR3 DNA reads TGTGCCAGCAGCGTGACAGGAAACACTGAAGCTTTCTTT. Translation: CASSVTGNTEAFF.

As DNA, the CDR3 is TGTGCCAGCAGCGTTTCCACGGTCCCCCAGGGGGTAGGGTACGAGCAGTACTTC. It yields the protein CASSVSTVPQGVGYEQYF. The chain links TRBV9 to TRBJ2-7; 7 bases align to TRBD1. CDR1 and CDR2 (germline): SGDLS, YYNGEE. The V and J ends lost 2 bases and 4 bases, in that order; junction bases with no gene match: 18. The CDR3 runs to 18 residues.

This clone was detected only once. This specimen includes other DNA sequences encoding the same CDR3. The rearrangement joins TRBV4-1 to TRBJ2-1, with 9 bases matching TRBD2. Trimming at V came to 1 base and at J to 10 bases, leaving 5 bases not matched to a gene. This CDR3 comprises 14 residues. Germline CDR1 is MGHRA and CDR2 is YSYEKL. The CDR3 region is CASSQGLAGYEQFF. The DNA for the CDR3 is TGCGCCAGCAGCCAAGGGCTAGCGGGATACGAGCAGTTCTTC.

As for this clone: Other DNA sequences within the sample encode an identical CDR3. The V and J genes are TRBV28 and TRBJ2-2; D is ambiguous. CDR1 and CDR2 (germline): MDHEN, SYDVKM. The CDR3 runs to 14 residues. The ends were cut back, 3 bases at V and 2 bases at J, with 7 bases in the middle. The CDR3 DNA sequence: TGTGCCAGCAGTTTGGCAGCCAACACCGGGGAGCTGTTTTTT. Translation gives CASSLAANTGELFF.

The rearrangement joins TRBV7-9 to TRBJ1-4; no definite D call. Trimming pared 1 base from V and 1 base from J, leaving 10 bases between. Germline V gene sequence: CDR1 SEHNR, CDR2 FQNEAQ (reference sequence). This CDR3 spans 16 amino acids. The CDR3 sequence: CASSLVLGITNEKLFF. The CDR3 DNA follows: TGTGCCAGCAGCTTAGTTTTGGGGATAACTAATGAAAAACTGTTTTTT.

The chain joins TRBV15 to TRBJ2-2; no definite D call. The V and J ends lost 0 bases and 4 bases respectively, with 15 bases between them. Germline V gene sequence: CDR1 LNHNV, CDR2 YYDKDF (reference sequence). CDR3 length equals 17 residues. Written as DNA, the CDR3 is TGTGCCACCAGCAGAGAGTGGGATATCTTGGGCACCGGGGAGCTGTTTTTT. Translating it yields CATSREWDILGTGELFF.

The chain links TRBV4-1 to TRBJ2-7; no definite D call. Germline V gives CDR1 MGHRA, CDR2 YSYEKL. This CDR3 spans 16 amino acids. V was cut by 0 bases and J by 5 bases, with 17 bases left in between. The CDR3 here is CASSQEDITPGHEQYF. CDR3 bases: TGCGCCAGCAGCCAAGAAGACATAACGCCCGGCCACGAGCAGTACTTC.

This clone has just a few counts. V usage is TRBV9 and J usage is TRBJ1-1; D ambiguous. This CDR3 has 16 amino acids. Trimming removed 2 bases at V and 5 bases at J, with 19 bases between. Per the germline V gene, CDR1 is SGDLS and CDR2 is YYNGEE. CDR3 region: CASSVSTVDGRTEAFF. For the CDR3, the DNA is TGTGCCAGCAGCGTCTCCACGGTGGACGGGAGGACTGAAGCTTTCTTT.

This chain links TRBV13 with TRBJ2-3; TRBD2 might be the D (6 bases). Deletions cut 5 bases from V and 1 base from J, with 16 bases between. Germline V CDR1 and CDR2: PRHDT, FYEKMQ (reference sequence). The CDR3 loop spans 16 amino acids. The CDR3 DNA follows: TGTGCCAGCAGCGGTGTACCGGGAGCGGGCACAGATACGCAGTATTTT. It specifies CASSGVPGAGTDTQYF.

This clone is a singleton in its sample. CDR3 bases: TGTGCCAGCAGCGCCCCGGAGGGGCCATCATTGAGAGGCTACACCTTC. Encoded protein: CASSAPEGPSLRGYTF. The chain is built from TRBV9 and TRBJ1-2; D is possibly TRBD1 (5 bases). The CDR3 loop spans 16 amino acids. V dropped 3 bases and J dropped 8 bases, with 23 bases sitting between them. Germline V gene sequence: CDR1 SGDLS, CDR2 YYNGEE.

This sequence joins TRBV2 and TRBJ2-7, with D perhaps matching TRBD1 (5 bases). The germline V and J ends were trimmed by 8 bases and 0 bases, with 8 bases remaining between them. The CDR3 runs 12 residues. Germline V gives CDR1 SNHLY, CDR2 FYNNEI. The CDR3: CASGAVSYEQYF. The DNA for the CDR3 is TGTGCCAGCGGGGCAGTCTCCTACGAGCAGTACTTC.

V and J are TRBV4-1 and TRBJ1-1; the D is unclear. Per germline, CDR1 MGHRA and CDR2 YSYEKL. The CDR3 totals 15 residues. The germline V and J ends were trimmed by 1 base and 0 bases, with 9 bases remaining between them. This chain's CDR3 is CASSQGLSLNTEAFF. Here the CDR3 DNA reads TGCGCCAGCAGCCAAGGGTTATCTTTGAACACTGAAGCTTTCTTT.

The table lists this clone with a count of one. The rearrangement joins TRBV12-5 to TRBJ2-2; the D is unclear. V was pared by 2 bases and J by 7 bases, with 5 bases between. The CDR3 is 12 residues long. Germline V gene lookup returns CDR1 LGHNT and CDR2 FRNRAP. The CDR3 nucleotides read TGTGCTAGTGGTTTGAAGGGCGGGGAGCTGTTTTTT. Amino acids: CASGLKGGELFF.

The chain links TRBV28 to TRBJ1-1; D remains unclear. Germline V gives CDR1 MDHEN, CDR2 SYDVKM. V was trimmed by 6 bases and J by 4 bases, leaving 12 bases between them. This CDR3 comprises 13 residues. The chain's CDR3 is CASSFIISTEAFF. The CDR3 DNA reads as TGTGCCAGCAGCTTTATTATAAGCACTGAAGCTTTCTTT.

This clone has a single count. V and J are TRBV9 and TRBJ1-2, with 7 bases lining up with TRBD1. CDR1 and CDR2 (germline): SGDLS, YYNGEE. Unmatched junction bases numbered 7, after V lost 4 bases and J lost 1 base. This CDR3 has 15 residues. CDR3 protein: CASSPTGTVNYGYTF. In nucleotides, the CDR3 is TGTGCCAGCAGCCCCACCGGGACAGTTAACTATGGCTACACCTTC.

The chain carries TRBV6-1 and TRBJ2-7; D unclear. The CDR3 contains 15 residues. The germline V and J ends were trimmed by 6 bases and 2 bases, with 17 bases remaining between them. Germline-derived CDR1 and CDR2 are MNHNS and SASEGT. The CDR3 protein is CASSLDGSLPYEQYF. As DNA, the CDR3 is TGTGCCAGCAGCCTTGACGGTAGCTTGCCCTACGAGCAGTACTTC.

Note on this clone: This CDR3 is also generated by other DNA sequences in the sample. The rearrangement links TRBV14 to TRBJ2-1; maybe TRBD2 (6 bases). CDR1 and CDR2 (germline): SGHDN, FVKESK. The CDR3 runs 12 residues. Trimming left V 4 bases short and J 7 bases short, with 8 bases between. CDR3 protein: CASSPGGNEQFF. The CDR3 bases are TGTGCCAGCAGCCCCGGGGGAAATGAGCAGTTCTTC.

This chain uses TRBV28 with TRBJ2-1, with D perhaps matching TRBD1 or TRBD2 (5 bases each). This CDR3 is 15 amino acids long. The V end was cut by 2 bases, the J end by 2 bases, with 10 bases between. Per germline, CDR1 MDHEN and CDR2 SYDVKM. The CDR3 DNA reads TGTGCCAGCAGTTTAGGGACGTCCGCCTACAATGAGCAGTTCTTC. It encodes CASSLGTSAYNEQFF.

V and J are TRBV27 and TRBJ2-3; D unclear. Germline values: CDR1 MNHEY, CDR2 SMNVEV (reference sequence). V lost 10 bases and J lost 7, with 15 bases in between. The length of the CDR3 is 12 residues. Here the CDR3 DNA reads TGTGCCATCCGGCCTCCCCCTTATACGCAGTATTTT. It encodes CAIRPPPYTQYF.

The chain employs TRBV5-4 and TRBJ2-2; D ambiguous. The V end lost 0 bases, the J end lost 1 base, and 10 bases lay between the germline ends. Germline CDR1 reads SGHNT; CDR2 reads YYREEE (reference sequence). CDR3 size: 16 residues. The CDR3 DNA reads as TGTGCCAGCAGCTTGGATCCAGGTTGGAACACCGGGGAGCTGTTTTTT. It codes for CASSLDPGWNTGELFF.

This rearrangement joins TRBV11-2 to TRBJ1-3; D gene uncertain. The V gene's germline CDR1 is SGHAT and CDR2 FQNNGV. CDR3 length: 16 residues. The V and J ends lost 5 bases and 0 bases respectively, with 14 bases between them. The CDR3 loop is CASSLLMGGSGNTIYF. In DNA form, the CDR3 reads TGTGCCAGCAGCCTGCTTATGGGTGGCTCTGGAAACACCATATATTTT.

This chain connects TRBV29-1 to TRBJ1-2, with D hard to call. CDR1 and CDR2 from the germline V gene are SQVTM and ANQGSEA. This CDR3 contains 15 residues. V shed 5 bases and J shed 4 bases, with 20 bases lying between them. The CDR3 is CSVKTTGGWGYGYTF. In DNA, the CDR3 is TGCAGCGTTAAGACAACGGGTGGATGGGGCTATGGCTACACCTTC.

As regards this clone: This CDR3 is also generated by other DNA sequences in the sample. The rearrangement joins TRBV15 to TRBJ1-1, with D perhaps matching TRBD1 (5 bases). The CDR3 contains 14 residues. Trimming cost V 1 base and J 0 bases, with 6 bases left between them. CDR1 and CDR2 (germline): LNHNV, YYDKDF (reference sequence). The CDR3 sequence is CATSRGGMNTEAFF. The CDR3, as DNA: TGTGCCACCAGCAGAGGGGGCATGAACACTGAAGCTTTCTTT.

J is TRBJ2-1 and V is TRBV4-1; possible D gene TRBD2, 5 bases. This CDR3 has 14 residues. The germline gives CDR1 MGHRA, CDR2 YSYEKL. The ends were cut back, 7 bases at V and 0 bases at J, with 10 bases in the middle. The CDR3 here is CASTPGSSYNEQFF. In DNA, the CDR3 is TGCGCCAGCACCCCGGGGAGCTCCTACAATGAGCAGTTCTTC.